The source of this TCR beta chain is a study of T cells in Graves' hyperthyroidism and ophthalmopathy. This CDR3 is built from 16 residues. Trimming cost V 5 bases and J 0 bases; bases outside gene matches: 5. The investigators amplified TCR beta CDR3 regions from RNA transcripts. TCR CDR3 regions were first amplified by RT-PCR with HTBI primers. Each CDR3 protein is one row after TCRdb ran MiXCR on the multiplex PCR reads. The data show over 250,000 distinct CDR3 sequences, 25% seen once. The chain recombines TRBV12-3 or TRBV12-4 with TRBJ2-2; 8 bases agree with TRBD2. This receptor was identified in a man aged 35-49 years with Graves' hyperthyroidism that later progressed to Graves' ophthalmopathy. The specimen sequenced was blood. Written as DNA, the CDR3 is TGTGCCAGCAGTCCCCTGACTAGCGCGAACACCGGGGAGCTGTTTTTT. Translating gives CASSPLTSANTGELFF.